These 21 T cell receptor beta chains were all obtained from the same sample, sequenced in a study of blood T cell repertoires in COVID-19. Repertoires were generated with immunoSEQ multiplex PCR, while TCRdb's copy carries only in-frame clones and drops some. Here the sample spans 400,000 to 450,000 clones, over 75% being singletons. The sequencing sample was made of peripheral blood. Every receptor here comes from a woman in her thirties or forties with COVID-19, enrolled during active disease.

The V gene is TRBV18, the J gene TRBJ2-5; D gene ambiguous. V was trimmed by 2 bases and J by 0 bases, leaving 7 bases between them. The germline CDR1 and CDR2 sequences are KGHSH and LQKENI. The CDR3 extends over 14 amino acids. Here the CDR3 reads CASSPSAYQETQYF. The DNA of the CDR3 is TGTGCCAGCTCACCAAGTGCGTACCAAGAGACCCAGTACTTC. The full variable domain, completed using reference TRBV18 and TRBJ2-5, is NAGVMQNPRHLVRRRGQEARLRCSPMKGHSHVYWYRQLPEEGLKFMVYLQKENIIDESGMPKERFSAEFPKEGPSILRIQQVVRGDSAAYFCASSPSAYQETQYFGPGTRLLVL.

The J gene is TRBJ2-5, the V gene TRBV18, with 7 bases fitting TRBD2. CDR3 length: 15 amino acids. Germline V CDR1 and CDR2: KGHSH, LQKENI. V dropped 3 bases and J dropped 4; count of bases not matched to a gene: 8. The chain's CDR3 is CASSPFSGIGETQYF. CDR3 in DNA: TGTGCCAGCTCACCGTTCAGCGGGATAGGAGAGACCCAGTACTTC.

This chain connects TRBV6-2 or TRBV6-3 to TRBJ1-5; TRBD1 aligns across 10 bases. Germline loops: CDR1 MNHEY, CDR2 SVGEGT. The ends lost 5 bases at V and 2 bases at J; junction bases unmatched: 6. The CDR3 has 16 residues. The CDR3 DNA is TGTGCCAGCAGTAGAGACAGGGGGCCCGGCAATCAGCCCCAGCATTTT. This encodes CASSRDRGPGNQPQHF.

This clone was seen a single time. The V and J genes are TRBV5-1 and TRBJ1-2; the D gene is possibly TRBD1 (5 bases). Trimming pared 1 base from V and 1 base from J, leaving 8 bases between. Germline V gene lookup returns CDR1 SGHRS and CDR2 YFSETQ. CDR3 size: 14 residues. The CDR3 protein is CASSLLGVNYGYTF. CDR3 sequence (DNA): TGCGCCAGCAGCTTGTTAGGGGTTAACTATGGCTACACCTTC. Complete variable domain (other parts from reference TRBV5-1 and TRBJ1-2): KAGVTQTPRYLIKTRGQQVTLSCSPISGHRSVSWYQQTPGQGLQFLFEYFSETQRNKGNFPGRFSGRQFSNSRSEMNVSTLELGDSALYLCASSLLGVNYGYTFGSGTRLTVV.

This clone was observed a single time. The V call is TRBV11-2, the J call TRBJ2-7; 8 bases map to TRBD2. From germline, CDR1 is SGHAT and CDR2 FQNNGV. CDR3 length: 14 residues. V lost 5 bases to trimming and J lost 7 bases; unmatched junction nucleotides: 10. CDR3 DNA sequence: TGTGCCAGCAGCCCCACGGGAGGGGAGGAAGAGCAGTACTTC. It codes for CASSPTGGEEEQYF.

The chain joins TRBV9 to TRBJ2-5; D perhaps matches TRBD2 (5 bases). Germline values: CDR1 SGDLS, CDR2 YYNGEE. The length of the CDR3 is 16 residues. V was pared by 0 bases and J by 1 base, with 13 bases between. CDR3 DNA sequence: TGTGCCAGCAGCGTAGTAGCCCGGACTCGCCAAGAGACCCAGTACTTC. This encodes CASSVVARTRQETQYF.

The V and J genes are TRBV4-2 and TRBJ1-5, with D unresolved. The V end lost 0 bases, the J end lost 2 bases, and 14 bases lay between the germline ends. The CDR3 covers 17 residues. CDR1 and CDR2 (germline): LGHNA, YNFKEQ. The CDR3 reads CASSQEFIQIRNQPQHF. The CDR3 coding sequence is TGTGCCAGCAGCCAAGAATTCATCCAGATCCGCAATCAGCCCCAGCATTTT.

CDR3 nucleotides: TGTGCCAGCAGTTACCCTGGACAGGGGCAGTTCTTC. Translation gives CASSYPGQGQFF. The V call is TRBV6-2 or TRBV6-3, the J call TRBJ2-1; 8 bases align to TRBD1. Germline-derived CDR1 and CDR2 are MNHEY and SVGEGT. The CDR3 totals 12 residues. Unmatched junction bases numbered 3, after V lost 2 bases and J lost 12 bases.

The chain carries TRBV10-3 and TRBJ1-2; 8 positions match TRBD1. With 5 bases clipped from V and 2 bases from J, the junction kept 10 bases outside the gene matches. The CDR3 contains 16 residues. The germline V gene has CDR1 ENHRY and CDR2 SYGVKD. The CDR3, as DNA: TGTGCCATCAGTCTAACAGGGGGTAGAAGCAACTATGGCTACACCTTC. Amino acids: CAISLTGGRSNYGYTF.

V gene TRBV19 combines with J gene TRBJ2-7; the match to TRBD2 covers 7 bases. V lost 3 bases to trimming and J lost 0 bases; unmatched junction nucleotides: 5. The CDR3 totals 15 residues. The germline V gene has CDR1 LNHDA and CDR2 SQIVND (reference sequence). CDR3 sequence (DNA): TGTGCCAGTAGTATTACTAGCGAGAGCTCCTACGAGCAGTACTTC. It is translated as CASSITSESSYEQYF.

The rearrangement links TRBV19 to TRBJ2-1; D uncertain. CDR1 is LNHDA and CDR2 is SQIVND in the germline V gene (reference sequence). Trimming removed 1 base from V and 4 bases from J, with 8 bases in between. This CDR3 is built from 14 residues. The DNA for the CDR3 is TGTGCCAGTAGTATAGGATCTGCGTACAATGAGCAGTTCTTC. Protein sequence: CASSIGSAYNEQFF.

The chain couples TRBV7-9 to TRBJ2-7; the D gene is possibly TRBD1 (5 bases). The CDR3 consists of 13 residues. The ends were cut back, 1 base at V and 6 bases at J, with 10 bases in the middle. CDR1 and CDR2 from the germline V gene are SEHNR and FQNEAQ (reference sequence). The CDR3 coding sequence is TGTGCCAGCAGCTTAGATTTGGGGCTCGAGCAGTACTTC. Translated, it gives CASSLDLGLEQYF.

V is TRBV11-2 and J is TRBJ1-6; 7 nucleotides align to TRBD1. V shed 5 bases and J 7 bases; nucleotides not matched to a gene: 8. Germline-derived CDR1 and CDR2 are SGHAT and FQNNGV. The CDR3 totals 15 residues. CDR3 amino acids: CASSPPSTGNSPLHF. CDR3 nucleotides: TGTGCCAGCAGCCCCCCATCGACAGGGAATTCACCCCTCCACTTT.

This sequence joins TRBV7-2 and TRBJ1-2, with 12 bases identical to TRBD1. Looked up from germline, CDR1 is SGHTA and CDR2 is FQGNSA. With 3 bases clipped from V and 4 bases from J, the junction kept 3 bases outside the gene matches. This CDR3 is built from 15 residues. CDR3 loop: CASSLGQGALYGYTF. CDR3 sequence (DNA): TGTGCCAGCAGCTTGGGACAGGGGGCACTCTATGGCTACACCTTC.

The chain has TRBV6-1 and TRBJ1-2; 11 bases are a match to TRBD1. The germline CDR1 and CDR2 sequences are MNHNS and SASEGT. V lost 2 bases, J lost 3 bases, and 5 bases stayed unmatched. The CDR3 sequence is 16 residues long. CDR3 nucleotide sequence: TGTGCCAGCAGTGAATATGAGGGACAGGGGGACTATGGCTACACCTTC. Translated: CASSEYEGQGDYGYTF.

The chain carries TRBV18 and TRBJ1-5; maybe TRBD1 (6 bases). This CDR3 comprises 14 residues. The germline gives CDR1 KGHSH, CDR2 LQKENI. The germline V and J ends were trimmed by 5 bases and 7 bases, with 15 bases remaining between them. The CDR3 DNA reads TGTGCCAGCTCAAAAGGGGGGGTAGCGCAGCCCCAGCATTTT. Translating it yields CASSKGGVAQPQHF.

The V call is TRBV24-1, the J call TRBJ1-1; D remains ambiguous. In germline, CDR1 is KGHDR, CDR2 SFDVKD. The V gene lost 3 bases and the J gene lost 3 bases, with 7 bases spanning the gap. This CDR3 spans 13 amino acids. CDR3 in amino acids: CATSDTTYTEAFF. CDR3 bases: TGTGCCACCAGTGATACTACGTACACTGAAGCTTTCTTT.

The V gene is TRBV25-1, the J gene TRBJ2-5; 8 nucleotides agree with TRBD1. Germline loops: CDR1 MGHDK, CDR2 SYGVNS. V lost 2 bases to trimming and J lost 0 bases; unmatched junction nucleotides: 8. This CDR3 region has 17 residues. CDR3 amino acids: CASSEPGGGIYQETQYF. As DNA, the CDR3 is TGTGCCAGCAGTGAACCAGGGGGCGGGATCTACCAAGAGACCCAGTACTTC.

This chain links TRBV28 with TRBJ1-1, with a weak D call TRBD1 (5 bases). Germline lookup yields CDR1 MDHEN and CDR2 SYDVKM. The CDR3 runs to 15 residues. Trimming removed 8 bases from V and 3 bases from J, with 19 bases in between. CDR3 sequence: CASHFGGAQDTEAFF. CDR3 nucleotide sequence: TGTGCCAGCCACTTTGGCGGGGCGCAGGACACTGAAGCTTTCTTT.

The chain has TRBV6-5 and TRBJ2-7; 7 nucleotides align to TRBD2. The germline CDR1 and CDR2 sequences are MNHEY and SVGAGI. This CDR3 is 16 amino acids long. The V and J ends lost 2 bases and 4 bases, in that order; junction bases with no gene match: 11. The CDR3 DNA sequence: TGTGCCAGCAGTTACGACTGGGCCGTCGGGGGGTACGAGCAGTACTTC. This gives the protein CASSYDWAVGGYEQYF.

The gene calls are TRBV7-3 and TRBJ1-1; D not resolved. The CDR3 extends over 13 amino acids. V dropped 5 bases and J dropped 2 bases, with 9 bases sitting between them. Germline-derived CDR1 and CDR2 are SGHTA and FQGTGA. DNA of the CDR3: TGTGCCAGCAGCCCAGGCACCAACACTGAAGCTTTCTTT. Protein product: CASSPGTNTEAFF.